This T cell receptor (beta chain) originates from a study of T-cell memory formation after mild COVID-19. TCRdb re-derived calls from the 5' RACE reads in MiXCR, one entry per CDR3 protein. The sample lists under 300,000 distinct CDR3 sequences; over 15% were seen once. The CDR3 has 12 residues. V was shortened by 6 bases and J by 5 bases, with 8 bases between the two germline ends. Germline values: CDR1 SGHTA, CDR2 FQGNSA. By share, this clonotype counts as medium-sized. What was sequenced was PBMCs or a T cell subset sorted from them (not recorded which). The chain links TRBV7-2 to TRBJ2-1; D unresolved. The sequence was collected from a man aged 18-30 years who had mild COVID-19 (a few samples of this study predate the infection). Cell type and time point are not known. The CDR3 DNA sequence: TGTGCCAGCAGTGGACGGCACAATGAGCAGTTCTTC. Amino acid sequence: CASSGRHNEQFF.